The 12 T cell receptor beta chains presented below share a single source sample, sequenced in a study of blood T cell repertoires in COVID-19. Using immunoSEQ multiplex PCR, the repertoire was profiled, and TCRdb retains in-frame clones only, with some absent. This table holds fewer than 55,000 clones, 68% found once. Sequenced material: peripheral blood. All receptors come from a woman aged 70-85 years with acute or convalescent COVID-19.

This clone was seen a single time. V usage is TRBV7-2 and J usage is TRBJ2-1; D is possibly TRBD2 (6 bases). The germline V gene encodes CDR1 SGHTA and CDR2 FQGNSA. This CDR3 contains 15 residues. V was pared by 6 bases and J by 0 bases, with 12 bases between. The CDR3 sequence: CASRRGTSSYNEQFF. CDR3 sequence (DNA): TGTGCCAGCAGACGGGGGACCAGCTCCTACAATGAGCAGTTCTTC.

In its sample, this clone was seen a few times. V is TRBV2 and J is TRBJ1-1; 8 bases map to TRBD1. The CDR3 loop spans 15 amino acids. J gave up 3 bases and V 3 bases, and 6 bases lay outside the gene matches. Germline CDR1 SNHLY, CDR2 FYNNEI. The CDR3 reads CASSEFKQGDTEAFF. The CDR3 DNA sequence: TGTGCCAGCAGTGAGTTTAAACAGGGGGACACTGAAGCTTTCTTT.

The chain couples TRBV6-9 to TRBJ2-7; 7 bases fit TRBD2. Germline CDR1 is MNHGY and CDR2 is SVAAGI. CDR3 length: 13 residues. The trim removed 8 bases at V and 4 bases at J, leaving 8 bases unmatched. The CDR3 sequence is CASGGGGKYEQYF. In DNA form, the CDR3 reads TGTGCCAGCGGGGGGGGAGGGAAATACGAGCAGTACTTC.

The chain recombines TRBV2 with TRBJ2-7, with TRBD1 matching 9 bases. Germline lookup yields CDR1 SNHLY and CDR2 FYNNEI. The length of the CDR3 is 15 residues. Trimming removed 5 bases from V and 2 bases from J; junction bases left unmatched: 7. The CDR3 DNA reads as TGTGCCAGCAGTTACTCGAGACAGGGGGCCTACGAGCAGTACTTC. It translates to CASSYSRQGAYEQYF.

The V call is TRBV2, the J call TRBJ1-4; D gene unclear. The CDR3 length is 17 residues. CDR1 is SNHLY, CDR2 FYNNEI, per germline. Trimming pared 3 bases from V and 11 bases from J, leaving 25 bases between. CDR3 amino acids: CASSESGNRRIMKKLFF. The DNA of the CDR3 is TGTGCCAGCAGTGAGTCGGGGAACCGGAGGATAATGAAGAAACTGTTTTTT.

The J gene is TRBJ2-7, the V gene TRBV7-2; 9 nucleotides match TRBD2. The CDR3 is made up of 16 amino acids. J gave up 0 bases and V 1 base, and 4 bases lay outside the gene matches. Germline values: CDR1 SGHTA, CDR2 FQGNSA. This CDR3 reads CASSLGASGISYEQYF. The CDR3, as DNA: TGTGCCAGCAGCTTAGGGGCTAGCGGGATCTCCTACGAGCAGTACTTC.

V usage is TRBV2 and J usage is TRBJ1-2; 7 nucleotides line up with TRBD1. CDR3 length: 14 residues. Germline lookup yields CDR1 SNHLY and CDR2 FYNNEI. The junction had 6 bases not matched to a gene; V was cut back by 4 bases and J by 4 bases. The DNA of the CDR3 is TGTGCCAGCAGTGGACAGGGTGCTGCCTATGGCTACACCTTC. Protein product: CASSGQGAAYGYTF.

By sample fraction, this clone is medium-sized (0.01 to 0.1%). This chain joins TRBV9 and TRBJ1-6; TRBD1 is a possible D gene (5 bases). Trimming removed 0 bases from V and 7 bases from J, with 5 bases in between. The CDR3 loop spans 13 amino acids. Germline loops: CDR1 SGDLS, CDR2 YYNGEE. The CDR3 is CASSVAGNSPLHF. CDR3 in DNA: TGTGCCAGCAGCGTAGCAGGGAATTCACCCCTCCACTTT.

V and J are TRBV12-5 and TRBJ2-5, with a tentative D call TRBD1 (5 bases). The germline V and J ends were trimmed by 3 bases and 7 bases, with 6 bases remaining between them. Germline V gene sequence: CDR1 LGHNT, CDR2 FRNRAP. The CDR3 runs to 11 residues. The CDR3 DNA sequence: TGTGCTAGTGGTTTTCAGGGGACCCAGTACTTC. Amino acid sequence: CASGFQGTQYF.

This chain joins TRBV6-1 and TRBJ2-2; D is unresolved. This CDR3 region has 15 residues. V was pared by 0 bases and J by 0 bases, with 5 bases between. The V gene's germline CDR1 is MNHNS and CDR2 SASEGT. The CDR3 sequence is CASSEASTNTGELFF. The CDR3 region has the DNA TGTGCCAGCAGTGAAGCGAGCACGAACACCGGGGAGCTGTTTTTT.

This clone has more than one count but fewer than ten. The chain has TRBV25-1 and TRBJ1-2; 7 nucleotides match TRBD1. The CDR3 is made up of 13 amino acids. Germline assignment: CDR1 MGHDK and CDR2 SYGVNS. The ends lost 8 bases at V and 3 bases at J; junction bases unmatched: 6. The CDR3 DNA reads TGTGCCAGCGGTCGACAGGGCGACTATGGCTACACCTTC. Amino acids: CASGRQGDYGYTF.

The chain is built from TRBV5-1 and TRBJ1-6, with D perhaps TRBD1 (6 bases). The ends were cut back, 3 bases at V and 9 bases at J, with 16 bases in the middle. Germline V lookup: CDR1 SGHRS, CDR2 YFSETQ. This CDR3 has 15 residues. The CDR3 is CASSSGTLFGSPLHF. The CDR3, as DNA: TGCGCCAGCAGCTCCGGGACACTCTTCGGTTCACCCCTCCACTTT.